Below, 28 T cell receptor beta chains from the same sample are listed, as sequenced in a study of control samples from healthy donors and cancer patients. Data came from immunoSEQ multiplex PCR; TCRdb stores just in-frame clones and leaves some out. The sample gives some 410,000 clones, around 90% of which show up once; around 6.4% is in the top ten. The sample consisted of PBMCs. The origin of the receptors is a man aged 35-49 years with head and neck cancer.

The chain couples TRBV3-1 (or the pseudogene TRBV3-2) to TRBJ2-1, with 11 bases aligning to TRBD2. Germline CDR1 is LGHDT and CDR2 is YNNKEL (reference sequence). Trimming at V came to 1 base and at J to 3 bases, leaving 5 bases not matched to a gene. The CDR3 runs to 17 residues. The CDR3 coding sequence is TGTGCCAGCAGCCAAGCGACAGGGACTAGCGGCTACAATGAGCAGTTCTTC. Translation gives CASSQATGTSGYNEQFF.

This clone was seen just once. The V gene is TRBV24-1, the J gene TRBJ2-2; 14 bases agree with TRBD2. Germline V gene sequence: CDR1 KGHDR, CDR2 SFDVKD. With 3 bases clipped from V and 4 bases from J, the junction kept 12 bases outside the gene matches. The CDR3 spans 20 residues. Written as DNA, the CDR3 is TGTGCCACCAGTGATATTCCGACTAGCGGGAGGGCCAAAGGCACCGGGGAGCTGTTTTTT. Translation gives CATSDIPTSGRAKGTGELFF.

This sequence joins TRBV7-8 and TRBJ1-2; 9 positions agree with TRBD1. Trimming at V came to 4 bases and at J to 4 bases, leaving 7 bases not matched to a gene. The CDR3 extends over 15 amino acids. Germline CDR1 is SGHVS and CDR2 is FQNEAQ. CDR3 loop: CASSWGTGRGYGYTF. The CDR3 bases are TGTGCCAGCAGCTGGGGGACAGGGAGAGGCTATGGCTACACCTTC.

The rearrangement joins TRBV29-1 to TRBJ1-1, with unresolved D. V was clipped by 4 bases and J by 1 base, with 7 bases between them. This CDR3 has 12 residues. The germline V gene has CDR1 SQVTM and CDR2 ANQGSEA. The CDR3 is CSVGVANTEAFF. In DNA form, the CDR3 reads TGCAGCGTTGGGGTAGCGAACACTGAAGCTTTCTTT.

The chain carries TRBV7-2 and TRBJ2-7; 9 bases match TRBD2. Germline CDR1 SGHTA, CDR2 FQGNSA. This CDR3 is built from 16 residues. The J segment lost 7 bases and the V segment lost 5 bases, leaving 15 bases of the junction unmatched. The CDR3 DNA is TGTGCCAGCAGCCCCCGTAGCGGGAGAAGGGCTAGGGAGCAGTACTTC. As protein: CASSPRSGRRAREQYF.

The chain has TRBV5-4 and TRBJ2-5; perhaps TRBD2 as D (6 bases). CDR3 length: 16 residues. The germline gives CDR1 SGHNT, CDR2 YYREEE (reference sequence). Trimming removed 0 bases at V and 4 bases at J, with 16 bases between. This CDR3 reads CASSLERAGRGETQYF. Here the CDR3 DNA reads TGTGCCAGCAGCTTGGAACGCGCCGGGAGAGGAGAGACCCAGTACTTC.

The V and J genes are TRBV6-6 and TRBJ2-7; 7 nucleotides align to TRBD1. This CDR3 contains 15 residues. With 0 bases clipped from V and 3 bases from J, the junction kept 5 bases outside the gene matches. CDR1 is MNHNY and CDR2 is SVGAGI in the germline V gene (reference sequence). CDR3 sequence: CASSYSGQANYEQYF. CDR3 in DNA: TGTGCCAGCAGTTACTCCGGACAGGCAAACTACGAGCAGTACTTC.

The rearrangement joins TRBV29-1 to TRBJ1-1, with 11 bases fitting TRBD1. With V trimmed by 8 bases and J by 6 bases, 8 bases remained unmatched. The CDR3 length is 13 residues. Germline V gene lookup returns CDR1 SQVTM and CDR2 ANQGSEA. Here the CDR3 reads CSPYRDRGSEAFF. Written as DNA, the CDR3 is TGCAGCCCTTACCGGGACAGGGGGTCTGAAGCTTTCTTT. Supplemented by reference TRBV29-1 and TRBJ1-1, the full variable domain reads SAVISQKPSRDICQRGTSLTIQCQVDSQVTMMFWYRQQPGQSLTLIATANQGSEATYESGFVIDKFPISRPNLTFSTLTVSNMSPEDSSIYLCSPYRDRGSEAFFGQGTRLTVV.

The chain couples TRBV5-1 to TRBJ2-7; 8 bases are shared with TRBD1. J was trimmed by 2 bases and V by 4 bases; bases with no gene match: 5. Per the germline V gene, CDR1 is SGHRS and CDR2 is YFSETQ. The CDR3 has 14 residues. For the CDR3, the DNA is TGCGCCAGCAGCCCTACAGGGGGTGCCTACGAGCAGTACTTC. Amino acid sequence: CASSPTGGAYEQYF.

As for this clone: The sample contains more than one DNA sequence encoding this CDR3. The J gene is TRBJ1-5, the V gene TRBV19; D ambiguous. The CDR3 consists of 14 residues. CDR1 and CDR2 from the germline V gene are LNHDA and SQIVND (reference sequence). With 3 bases removed from V and 2 bases from J, the gap between germline ends came to 8 bases. The CDR3 loop reads CASSILAGNQPQHF. In DNA, the CDR3 is TGTGCCAGTAGTATTCTGGCGGGCAATCAGCCCCAGCATTTT.

The chain combines TRBV7-9 with TRBJ2-3; D tentatively fits TRBD1 or TRBD2 (5 bases each). Trimming removed 4 bases from V and 9 bases from J, with 26 bases in between. Germline loops: CDR1 SEHNR, CDR2 FQNEAQ (reference sequence). The CDR3 consists of 17 residues. This CDR3 reads CASSYHTGANGLWTQYF. The CDR3 nucleotides are TGTGCCAGCAGCTATCACACCGGGGCCAACGGCCTCTGGACGCAGTATTTT.

This chain links TRBV2 with TRBJ2-5; maybe TRBD1 (5 bases). This CDR3 comprises 14 residues. Trimming stripped 7 bases from V and 8 bases from J, with 20 bases between. In germline, CDR1 is SNHLY, CDR2 FYNNEI. The chain's CDR3 is CASTRQGPIPTQYF. The CDR3 DNA sequence: TGTGCCAGCACTCGGCAGGGTCCCATCCCAACCCAGTACTTC.

The rearrangement uses TRBV3-1 (or the pseudogene TRBV3-2) and TRBJ2-3; 9 bases fit TRBD1. The CDR3 sequence is 15 residues long. The V and J ends lost 1 base and 2 bases, in that order; junction bases with no gene match: 1. The germline V gene encodes CDR1 LGHDT and CDR2 YNNKEL (reference sequence). In nucleotides, the CDR3 is TGTGCCAGCAGCCAAGGGACAGGGGTCACAGATACGCAGTATTTT. Translated: CASSQGTGVTDTQYF.

The gene calls are TRBV30 and TRBJ2-3; TRBD2 matches at 7 bases. The CDR3 is 14 residues long. The germline CDR1 and CDR2 sequences are GTSNPN and SVGIG (reference sequence). V was clipped by 0 bases and J by 1 base; unmatched bases: 1. The CDR3 region is CAWSVTSGTDTQYF. The CDR3 bases are TGTGCCTGGAGTGTTACTAGCGGCACAGATACGCAGTATTTT.

CDR3 DNA sequence: TGTGCCAGCAGCTCCAAGGACAGGGTTTGGCATGAGCAGTTCTTC. Amino acids: CASSSKDRVWHEQFF. The J gene is TRBJ2-1, the V gene TRBV5-6, with 8 nucleotides matching TRBD1. The ends lost 3 bases at V and 8 bases at J; junction bases unmatched: 10. CDR3 length: 15 residues. The germline CDR1 and CDR2 sequences are SGHDT and YYEEEE.

The V and J genes are TRBV27 and TRBJ2-5; no clear D gene. V dropped 3 bases and J dropped 4 bases, with 12 bases sitting between them. The germline V gene has CDR1 MNHEY and CDR2 SMNVEV (reference sequence). The length of the CDR3 is 14 residues. The DNA for the CDR3 is TGTGCCAGCAGTTTTTTTCCACCAGGAGAGACCCAGTACTTC. Translation gives CASSFFPPGETQYF.

This chain joins TRBV7-2 and TRBJ2-7; D tentatively fits TRBD1 or TRBD2 (5 bases each). The V end was cut by 5 bases, the J end by 0 bases, with 11 bases between. Germline loops: CDR1 SGHTA, CDR2 FQGNSA. The CDR3 spans 14 residues. CDR3 amino acids: CASSPTGGSYEQYF. As DNA, the CDR3 is TGTGCCAGCAGCCCTACTGGGGGCTCCTACGAGCAGTACTTC.

The chain uses TRBV19 and TRBJ2-1; D unclear. V lost 3 bases and J 9 bases, leaving 12 bases between the germline ends. CDR3 length: 13 amino acids. Germline V CDR1 and CDR2: LNHDA, SQIVND (reference sequence). The CDR3 sequence: CASSMTSAIEQFF. CDR3 DNA: TGTGCCAGTAGTATGACCTCGGCAATTGAGCAGTTCTTC.

This clone was seen a handful of times. J is TRBJ1-4 and V is TRBV9, with D perhaps TRBD1 (6 bases). CDR1 SGDLS and CDR2 YYNGEE come from the germline V gene. With 4 bases removed from V and 8 bases from J, the gap between germline ends came to 21 bases. The CDR3 covers 16 residues. The CDR3 here is CASSPNAQGGKEKLFF. CDR3 coding DNA: TGTGCCAGCAGCCCCAACGCACAGGGTGGAAAGGAAAAACTGTTTTTT.

This chain joins TRBV11-3 and TRBJ2-2; D is uncertain. The V gene lost 2 bases and the J gene lost 1 base, with 2 bases spanning the gap. There are 13 residues in the CDR3. CDR1 and CDR2 (germline): SGHNT, YENEEA. In nucleotides, the CDR3 is TGTGCCAGCAGCTTAAGGAACACCGGGGAGCTGTTTTTT. Translation gives CASSLRNTGELFF.

The genes are TRBV27 and TRBJ2-1, with 7 bases that match TRBD2. This CDR3 has 14 residues. CDR1 and CDR2 (germline): MNHEY, SMNVEV (reference sequence). V was pared by 3 bases and J by 6 bases, with 5 bases of the junction left unmatched. CDR3 nucleotide sequence: TGTGCCAGCAGTTTTCGGGGGAGGGGCAATGAGCAGTTCTTC. Amino acids: CASSFRGRGNEQFF.

The chain is built from TRBV4-1 and TRBJ1-1, with a tentative D call TRBD1 (6 bases). V was clipped by 8 bases and J by 1 base, with 11 bases between them. The germline V gene has CDR1 MGHRA and CDR2 YSYEKL. This CDR3 is built from 13 residues. CDR3 region: CASGQISNTEAFF. The CDR3 coding sequence is TGCGCCAGCGGACAGATATCGAACACTGAAGCTTTCTTT.

The rearrangement links TRBV18 to TRBJ1-2, with D perhaps TRBD1 (5 bases). Between the trimmed V and J ends, which lost 6 bases and 4 bases, there was a span of 24 bases. The CDR3 covers 17 residues. Looked up from germline, CDR1 is KGHSH and CDR2 is LQKENI. The CDR3 spells CASSLKTGGVDFYGYTF. CDR3 bases: TGTGCCAGCTCTCTTAAAACGGGGGGAGTCGACTTCTATGGCTACACCTTC.

This chain connects TRBV3-1 (or the pseudogene TRBV3-2) to TRBJ2-3; 9 bases fit TRBD2. V lost 1 base and J lost 1; bases outside the gene matches: 0. Germline V CDR1 and CDR2: LGHDT, YNNKEL (reference sequence). The CDR3 sequence is 15 residues long. CDR3: CASSQGLAGTDTQYF. CDR3 coding DNA: TGTGCCAGCAGCCAAGGACTAGCGGGCACAGATACGCAGTATTTT.

In the case of this clone: Mismatch with germline at one junction end may stem from a read error. This rearrangement joins TRBV7-9 to TRBJ2-4; tentative D call: TRBD1 (5 bases). The CDR3 is made up of 13 amino acids. CDR1 and CDR2 (germline): SEHNR, FQNEAQ (reference sequence). The CDR3 DNA follows: TGTGCCAGCAGCCAAAACGGACCCCCTAGGGGAAACTTC. This encodes CASSQNGPPRGNF.

A remark on this clone: This same CDR3 is encoded by further DNA sequences in the sample. V usage is TRBV5-5 and J usage is TRBJ2-1; 8 nucleotides agree with TRBD2. The ends lost 0 bases at V and 4 bases at J; junction bases unmatched: 6. Germline-derived CDR1 and CDR2 are SGHKS and YYEKEE (reference sequence). This CDR3 contains 16 residues. The CDR3: CASSLETGGGYNEQFF. As DNA, the CDR3 is TGTGCCAGCAGCTTGGAGACGGGCGGGGGGTACAATGAGCAGTTCTTC. Looking up the rest from reference TRBV5-5 and TRBJ2-1 gives the full variable domain: DAGVTQSPTHLIKTRGQQVTLRCSPISGHKSVSWYQQVLGQGPQFIFQYYEKEERGRGNFPDRFSARQFPNYSSELNVNALLLGDSALYLCASSLETGGGYNEQFFGPGTRLTVL.

A single count supports this clone. The chain couples TRBV5-4 to TRBJ2-6; no clear D gene. Germline assignment: CDR1 SGHNT and CDR2 YYREEE (reference sequence). There are 19 residues in the CDR3. Trimming shortened V by 2 bases and J by 0 bases, and 18 bases separated the two germline ends. The CDR3 protein is CASSFLSTWGTSGANVLTF. The CDR3 DNA sequence: TGTGCCAGCAGCTTCTTATCGACGTGGGGTACCTCTGGGGCCAACGTCCTGACTTTC.

V is TRBV6-8 and J is TRBJ2-1; D is uncertain. V was cut by 5 bases and J by 3 bases, with 14 bases left in between. The CDR3 is made up of 15 amino acids. The germline V gene encodes CDR1 MNHGY and CDR2 SAAAGT. CDR3 coding DNA: TGTGCCAGCAGTGTCGCCGTCCCATACTACAATGAGCAGTTCTTC. It encodes CASSVAVPYYNEQFF.